Reported below is one T cell receptor (beta chain). This clone was recorded only once. Its cognate antigen has yet to be identified. Base qualities are not at hand, and no much larger clone is one base apart. This entry is derived from a study of blood T cell repertoires in COVID-19 (dated by TCRdb to 2019 to 2021). Regarding the research as a whole: The collaborator samples originated in the United States, Italy and Spain and spanned the acute and convalescent phases of COVID-19. The material from the prospective study consisted of cDNA or gDNA derived from T cells, B-cell-depleted T cells, or PBMCs. Subjects who had been exposed to COVID-19, were actively infected with it, or had recovered from it provided the deeply sampled blood TCRbeta repertoires that made up the dataset. The repertoires were made available in a free public database intended to serve as a resource for research on the immune response to SARS-CoV-2. Samples were obtained from the ongoing ImmuneRACE study (first 160 participants) and from over a thousand subjects provided by 6 global collaborators. The sample metadata nearly always contained a de-identified subject ID, COVID-19 status, age in years and sex. Where available, HLA class I and class II types were obtained from metadata supplied by the sample provider rather than from assay-based typing.

At one collaborating source in Seattle, patients were enrolled during active infection and were followed longitudinally through the course of disease. Whole blood was collected in K2EDTA tubes by collaborating institutions according to the institutions' own protocols. Collaborator samples were shipped for TCRbeta analysis as frozen whole blood, isolated PBMCs, or DNA extracted from either sample type. On the study overall, not on this receptor specifically: The amount of clinical and demographic metadata varied by source and participant and was provided uncurated.

According to the germline V gene, CDR1 reads SGHTA and CDR2 reads FQGNSA. The junction carries 17 bases between V and J, which are trimmed by 5 bases and 3 bases respectively. The CDR3 holds 15 amino acids from the cysteine to the phenylalanine. This entry keeps only the CDR3 DNA: 45 bases, framed from base 1. TCRbeta CDR3 regions were amplified from genomic DNA by means of the immunoSEQ Assay, a bias-controlled multiplex PCR. Processing in the source paper ran as follows. Nucleated cell counts per sample were estimated from amplification of reference gene primers within the assay. To quantify the absolute abundance of each unique TCRbeta CDR3 rearrangement, sequence reads were collapsed and filtered. For each sample, productive Simpson clonality was calculated as the square root of Simpson's diversity index over productive rearrangements. In its TCRdb copy, this immuneACCESS table keeps in-frame sequences only and misses some clones. Where compared with another copy, unresolved V genes explain less than half of these, and the others have no known cause. V and J calls and clone size come straight from that table; D and trimming were deduced from the DNA. The sample table contains about 130,000 clones; only one count was recorded for roughly nine tenths of them. The ten largest make up just over 2% of the sample.

The receptor was derived from a man between 45 and 60 years old with COVID-19, enrolled during active disease. The chain employs TRBV7-2 and TRBJ2-7; TRBD2 is perhaps the D gene, given 7 matching bases. The sample consisted of peripheral blood. The encoded CDR3 is CASSIGGREFYEQYF. The DNA reads TGTGCCAGCAGCATAGGGGGGAGGGAGTTCTACGAGCAGTACTTC.